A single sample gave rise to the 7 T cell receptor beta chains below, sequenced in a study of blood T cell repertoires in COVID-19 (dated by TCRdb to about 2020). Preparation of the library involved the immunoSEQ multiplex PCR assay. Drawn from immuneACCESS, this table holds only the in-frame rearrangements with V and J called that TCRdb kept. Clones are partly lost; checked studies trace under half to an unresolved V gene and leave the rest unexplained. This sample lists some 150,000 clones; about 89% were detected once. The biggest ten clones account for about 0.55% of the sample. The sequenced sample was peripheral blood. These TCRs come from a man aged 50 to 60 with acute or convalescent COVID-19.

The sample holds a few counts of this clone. The CDR3 DNA sequence: TGTGCCAGCAGCTTATCCGGGGTCCTGGGGAATGAGCAGTTCTTC. Translation gives CASSLSGVLGNEQFF. This chain links TRBV7-2 with TRBJ2-1, with D maybe TRBD2 (5 bases). The germline V and J ends were trimmed by 2 bases and 7 bases, with 15 bases remaining between them. The CDR3 spans 15 residues. Germline V gene lookup returns CDR1 SGHTA and CDR2 FQGNSA.

The CDR3 region is CATSDLLGSEQFF. CDR3 nucleotide sequence: TGTGCCACCAGTGATTTATTGGGGAGTGAGCAGTTCTTC. V usage is TRBV24-1 and J usage is TRBJ2-1; D might be TRBD2 (5 bases). Trimming took off 1 base at V and 9 bases at J, with 9 bases between the two ends. The CDR3 runs to 13 residues. Germline assignment: CDR1 KGHDR and CDR2 SFDVKD.

This CDR3 reads CATSDSRDRGGNEQFF. The CDR3 nucleotides read TGTGCCACCAGTGATTCCCGGGACAGGGGGGGCAATGAGCAGTTCTTC. The chain has TRBV24-1 and TRBJ2-1; TRBD1 agrees at 11 bases. Trimming took 2 bases from V and 6 from J; bases not matched to a gene: 5. This CDR3 comprises 16 residues. Looked up from germline, CDR1 is KGHDR and CDR2 is SFDVKD.

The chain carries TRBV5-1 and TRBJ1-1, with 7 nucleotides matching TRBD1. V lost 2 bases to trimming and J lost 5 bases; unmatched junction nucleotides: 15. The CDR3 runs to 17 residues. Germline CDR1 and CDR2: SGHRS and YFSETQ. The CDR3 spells CASSLVPLQTGRTEAFF. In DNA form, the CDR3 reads TGCGCCAGCAGCTTAGTGCCCCTCCAGACAGGGCGGACTGAAGCTTTCTTT.

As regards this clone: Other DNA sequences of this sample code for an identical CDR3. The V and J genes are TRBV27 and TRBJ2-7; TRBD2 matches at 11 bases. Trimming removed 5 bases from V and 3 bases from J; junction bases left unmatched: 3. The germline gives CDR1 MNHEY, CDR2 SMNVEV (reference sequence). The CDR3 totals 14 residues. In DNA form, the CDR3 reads TGTGCCAGCAGTCCCGGGACTAGCGGCTACGAGCAGTACTTC. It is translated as CASSPGTSGYEQYF.

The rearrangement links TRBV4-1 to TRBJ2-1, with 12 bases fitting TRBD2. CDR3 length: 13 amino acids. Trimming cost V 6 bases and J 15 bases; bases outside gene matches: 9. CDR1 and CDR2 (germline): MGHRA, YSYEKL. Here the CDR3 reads CASRLTLAGGLFF. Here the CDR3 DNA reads TGCGCCAGCAGGCTCACACTAGCGGGAGGTCTGTTCTTC.

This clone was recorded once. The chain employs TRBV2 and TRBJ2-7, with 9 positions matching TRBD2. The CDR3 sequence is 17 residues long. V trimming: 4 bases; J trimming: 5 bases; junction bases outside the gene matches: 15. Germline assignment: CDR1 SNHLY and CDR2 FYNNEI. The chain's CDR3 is CASSGRVGSGSPNEQYF. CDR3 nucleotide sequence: TGTGCCAGCAGTGGTCGGGTCGGTAGCGGGAGCCCCAACGAGCAGTACTTC.